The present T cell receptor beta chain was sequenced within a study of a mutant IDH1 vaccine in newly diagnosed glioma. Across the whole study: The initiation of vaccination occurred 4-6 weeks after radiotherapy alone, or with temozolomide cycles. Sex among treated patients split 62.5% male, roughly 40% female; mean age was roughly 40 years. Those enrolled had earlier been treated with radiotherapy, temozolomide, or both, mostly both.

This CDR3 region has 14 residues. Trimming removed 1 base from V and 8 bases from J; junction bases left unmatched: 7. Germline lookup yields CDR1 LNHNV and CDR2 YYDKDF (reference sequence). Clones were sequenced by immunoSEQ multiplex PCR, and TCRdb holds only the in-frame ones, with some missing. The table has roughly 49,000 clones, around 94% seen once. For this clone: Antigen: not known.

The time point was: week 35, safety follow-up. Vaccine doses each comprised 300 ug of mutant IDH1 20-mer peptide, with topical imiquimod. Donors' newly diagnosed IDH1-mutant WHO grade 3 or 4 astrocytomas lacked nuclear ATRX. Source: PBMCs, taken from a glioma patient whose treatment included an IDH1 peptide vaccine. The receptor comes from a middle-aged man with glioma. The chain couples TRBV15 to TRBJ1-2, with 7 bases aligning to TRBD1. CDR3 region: CATSRGRDRWGYTF. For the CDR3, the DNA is TGTGCCACCAGCAGAGGTCGGGACAGATGGGGCTACACCTTC.